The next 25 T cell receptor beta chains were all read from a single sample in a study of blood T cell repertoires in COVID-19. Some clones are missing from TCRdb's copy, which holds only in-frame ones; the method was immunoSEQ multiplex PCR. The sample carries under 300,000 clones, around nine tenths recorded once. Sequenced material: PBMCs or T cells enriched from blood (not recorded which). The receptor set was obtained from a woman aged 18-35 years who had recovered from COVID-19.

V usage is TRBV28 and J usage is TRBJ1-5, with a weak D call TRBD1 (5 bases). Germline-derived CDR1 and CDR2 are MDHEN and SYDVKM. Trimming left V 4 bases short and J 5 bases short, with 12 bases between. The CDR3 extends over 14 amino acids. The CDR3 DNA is TGTGCCAGCAGTTGGGGGGTGAGGGATCAGCCCCAGCATTTT. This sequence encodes CASSWGVRDQPQHF.

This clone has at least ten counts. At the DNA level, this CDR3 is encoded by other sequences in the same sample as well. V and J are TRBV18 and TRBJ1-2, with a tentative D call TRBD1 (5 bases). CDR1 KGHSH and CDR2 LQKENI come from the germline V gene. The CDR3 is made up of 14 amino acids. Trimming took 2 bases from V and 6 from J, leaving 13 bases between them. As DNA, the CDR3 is TGTGCCAGCTCACCAAGGGACTATTTAGATGGCTACACCTTC. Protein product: CASSPRDYLDGYTF.

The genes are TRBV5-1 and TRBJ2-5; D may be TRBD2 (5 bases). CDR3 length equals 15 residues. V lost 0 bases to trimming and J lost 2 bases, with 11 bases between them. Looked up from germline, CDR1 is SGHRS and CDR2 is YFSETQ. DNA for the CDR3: TGCGCCAGCAGCTTGGGCCGGACGGGACAAGAGACCCAGTACTTC. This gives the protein CASSLGRTGQETQYF.

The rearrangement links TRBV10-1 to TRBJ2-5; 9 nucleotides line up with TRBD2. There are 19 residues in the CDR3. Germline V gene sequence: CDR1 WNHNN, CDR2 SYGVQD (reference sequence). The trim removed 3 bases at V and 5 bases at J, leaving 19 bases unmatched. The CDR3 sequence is CASSETTSGGSRPRETQYF. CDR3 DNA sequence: TGCGCCAGCAGTGAAACGACTAGCGGAGGCTCCCGGCCCCGGGAGACCCAGTACTTC.

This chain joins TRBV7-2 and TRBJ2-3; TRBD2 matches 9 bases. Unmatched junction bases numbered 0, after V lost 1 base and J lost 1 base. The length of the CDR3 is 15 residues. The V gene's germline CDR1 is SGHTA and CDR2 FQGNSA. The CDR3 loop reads CASSLGTSGTDTQYF. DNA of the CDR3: TGTGCCAGCAGCTTAGGGACTAGCGGCACAGATACGCAGTATTTT.

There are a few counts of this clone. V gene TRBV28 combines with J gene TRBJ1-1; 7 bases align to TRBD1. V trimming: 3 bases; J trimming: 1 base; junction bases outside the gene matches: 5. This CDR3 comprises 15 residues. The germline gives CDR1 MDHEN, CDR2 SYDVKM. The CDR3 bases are TGTGCCAGCAGTTTGACAGGGACCGGGAACACTGAAGCTTTCTTT. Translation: CASSLTGTGNTEAFF.

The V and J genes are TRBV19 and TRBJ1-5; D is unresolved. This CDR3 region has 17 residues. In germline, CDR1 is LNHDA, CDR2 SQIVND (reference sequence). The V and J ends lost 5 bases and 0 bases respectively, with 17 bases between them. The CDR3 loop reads CASSVAGIDPSNQPQHF. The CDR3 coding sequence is TGTGCCAGTAGTGTGGCAGGAATTGATCCTAGCAATCAGCCCCAGCATTTT.

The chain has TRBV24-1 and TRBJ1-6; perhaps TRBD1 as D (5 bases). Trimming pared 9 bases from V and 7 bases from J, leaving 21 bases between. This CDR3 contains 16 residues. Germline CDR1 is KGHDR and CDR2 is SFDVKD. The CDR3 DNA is TGTGCCACCGTGTGCAAAAGACAGTTGGGAAATTCACCCCTCCACTTT. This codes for CATVCKRQLGNSPLHF.

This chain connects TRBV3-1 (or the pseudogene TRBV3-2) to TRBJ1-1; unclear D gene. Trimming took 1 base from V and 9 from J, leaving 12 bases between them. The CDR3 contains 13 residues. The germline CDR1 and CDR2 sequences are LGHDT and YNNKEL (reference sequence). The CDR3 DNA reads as TGTGCCAGCAGCCAAGTCAGCGGCCTCAAAGCTTTCTTT. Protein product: CASSQVSGLKAFF.

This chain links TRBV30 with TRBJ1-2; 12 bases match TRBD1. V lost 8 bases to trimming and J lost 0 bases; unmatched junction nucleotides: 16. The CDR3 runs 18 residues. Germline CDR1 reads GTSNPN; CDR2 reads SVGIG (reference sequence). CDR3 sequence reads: CAGGQGAARRGTNYGYTF. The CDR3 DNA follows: TGTGCCGGGGGACAGGGGGCCGCGCGGCGGGGAACTAACTATGGCTACACCTTC. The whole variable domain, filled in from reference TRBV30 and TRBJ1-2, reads SQTIHQWPATLVQPVGSPLSLECTVEGTSNPNLYWYRQAAGRGLQLLFYSVGIGQISSEVPQNLSASRPQDRQFILSSKKLLLSDSGFYLCAGGQGAARRGTNYGYTFGSGTRLTVV.

The CDR3 bases are TGTGCCAGCAGCGGGCAAAACAGGGGGGCATACGAGCAGTACTTC. It is translated as CASSGQNRGAYEQYF. The chain has TRBV6-5 and TRBJ2-7; TRBD1 agrees at 8 bases. Germline CDR1 is MNHEY and CDR2 is SVGAGI. Trimming cost V 6 bases and J 4 bases; bases outside gene matches: 11. CDR3 length: 15 residues.

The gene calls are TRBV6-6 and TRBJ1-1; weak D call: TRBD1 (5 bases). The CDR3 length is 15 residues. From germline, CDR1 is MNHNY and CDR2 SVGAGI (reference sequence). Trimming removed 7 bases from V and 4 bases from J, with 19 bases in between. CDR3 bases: TGTGCCAGCAACGTTTCTCCTTGGGGGGGCACTGAAGCTTTCTTT. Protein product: CASNVSPWGGTEAFF.

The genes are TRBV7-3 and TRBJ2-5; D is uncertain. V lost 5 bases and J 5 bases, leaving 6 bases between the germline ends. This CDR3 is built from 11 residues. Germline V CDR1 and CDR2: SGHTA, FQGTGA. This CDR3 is CASSTTETQYF. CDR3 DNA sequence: TGTGCCAGCAGCACTACGGAGACCCAGTACTTC.

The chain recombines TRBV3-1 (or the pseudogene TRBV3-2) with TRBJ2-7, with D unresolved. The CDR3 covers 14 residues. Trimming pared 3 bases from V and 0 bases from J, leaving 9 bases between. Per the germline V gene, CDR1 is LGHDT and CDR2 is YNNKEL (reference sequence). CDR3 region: CASSQGTVSYEQYF. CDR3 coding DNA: TGTGCCAGCAGCCAGGGCACGGTCTCCTACGAGCAGTACTTC.

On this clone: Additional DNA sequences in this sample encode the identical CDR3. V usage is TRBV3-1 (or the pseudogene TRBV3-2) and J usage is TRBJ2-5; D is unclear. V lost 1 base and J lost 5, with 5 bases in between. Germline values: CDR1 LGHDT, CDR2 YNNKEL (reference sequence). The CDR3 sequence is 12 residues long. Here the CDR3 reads CASSQVSETQYF. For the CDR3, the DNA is TGTGCCAGCAGCCAAGTATCGGAGACCCAGTACTTC.

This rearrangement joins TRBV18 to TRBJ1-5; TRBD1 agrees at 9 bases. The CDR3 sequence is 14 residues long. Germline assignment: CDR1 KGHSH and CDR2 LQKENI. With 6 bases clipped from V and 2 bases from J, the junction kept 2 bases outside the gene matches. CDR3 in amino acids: CASSRQGGNQPQHF. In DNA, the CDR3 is TGTGCCAGCTCCCGACAGGGGGGCAATCAGCCCCAGCATTTT.

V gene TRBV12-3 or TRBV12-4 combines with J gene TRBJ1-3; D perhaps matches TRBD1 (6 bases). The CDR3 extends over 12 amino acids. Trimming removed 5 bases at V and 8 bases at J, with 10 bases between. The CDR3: CASSGAGDTIYF. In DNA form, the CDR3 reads TGTGCCAGCAGTGGAGCAGGGGACACCATATATTTT.

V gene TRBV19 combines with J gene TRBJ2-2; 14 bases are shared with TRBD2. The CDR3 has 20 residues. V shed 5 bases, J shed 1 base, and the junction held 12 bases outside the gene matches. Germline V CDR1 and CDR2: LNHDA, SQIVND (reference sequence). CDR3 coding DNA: TGTGCCAGTAGTTTACGGACTAGCGGGAGGCTCGGAGGGAACACCGGGGAGCTGTTTTTT. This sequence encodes CASSLRTSGRLGGNTGELFF. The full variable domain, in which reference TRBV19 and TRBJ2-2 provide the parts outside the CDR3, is DGGITQSPKYLFRKEGQNVTLSCEQNLNHDAMYWYRQDPGQGLRLIYYSQIVNDFQKGDIAEGYSVSREKKESFPLTVTSAQKNPTAFYLCASSLRTSGRLGGNTGELFFGEGSRLTVL.

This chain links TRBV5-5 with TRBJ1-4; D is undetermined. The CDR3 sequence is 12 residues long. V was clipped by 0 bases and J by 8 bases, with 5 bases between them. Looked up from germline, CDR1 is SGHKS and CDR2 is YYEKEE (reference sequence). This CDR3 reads CASSLVEEKLFF. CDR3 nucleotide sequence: TGTGCCAGCAGCTTGGTCGAGGAAAAACTGTTTTTT.

For the CDR3, the DNA is TGCGCCAGCAGCCAAGAACTCACTAGCGGGAGATACGAGCAGTACTTC. It yields the protein CASSQELTSGRYEQYF. The chain joins TRBV4-1 to TRBJ2-7, with 11 bases matching TRBD2. The CDR3 is made up of 16 amino acids. Trimming took 0 bases from V and 4 from J; bases not matched to a gene: 5. CDR1 and CDR2 from the germline V gene are MGHRA and YSYEKL.

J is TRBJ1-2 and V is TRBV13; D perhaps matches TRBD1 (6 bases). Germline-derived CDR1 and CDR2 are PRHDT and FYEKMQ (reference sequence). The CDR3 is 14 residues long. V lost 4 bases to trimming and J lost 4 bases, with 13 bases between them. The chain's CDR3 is CASSSRGYGYGYTF. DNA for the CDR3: TGTGCCAGCAGCTCCAGGGGTTATGGCTATGGCTACACCTTC. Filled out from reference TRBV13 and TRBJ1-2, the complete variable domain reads AAGVIQSPRHLIKEKRETATLKCYPIPRHDTVYWYQQGPGQDPQFLISFYEKMQSDKGSIPDRFSAQQFSDYHSELNMSSLELGDSALYFCASSSRGYGYGYTFGSGTRLTVV.

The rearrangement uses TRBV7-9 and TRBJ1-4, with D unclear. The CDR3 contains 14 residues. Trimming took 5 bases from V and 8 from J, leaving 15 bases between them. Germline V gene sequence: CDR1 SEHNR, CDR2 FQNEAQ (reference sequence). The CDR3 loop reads CASSHGLQLEKLFF. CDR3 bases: TGTGCCAGCAGCCACGGACTGCAATTGGAAAAACTGTTTTTT. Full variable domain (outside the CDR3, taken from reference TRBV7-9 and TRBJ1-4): DTGVSQNPRHKITKRGQNVTFRCDPISEHNRLYWYRQTLGQGPEFLTYFQNEAQLEKSRLLSDRFSAERPKGSFSTLEIQRTEQGDSAMYLCASSHGLQLEKLFFGSGTQLSVL.

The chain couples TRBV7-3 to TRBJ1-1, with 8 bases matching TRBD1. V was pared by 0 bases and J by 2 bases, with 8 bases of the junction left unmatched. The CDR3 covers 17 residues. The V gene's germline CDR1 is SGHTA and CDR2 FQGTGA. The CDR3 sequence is CASSLTGQGAFNTEAFF. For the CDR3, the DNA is TGTGCCAGCAGCTTAACGGGTCAGGGGGCGTTTAACACTGAAGCTTTCTTT. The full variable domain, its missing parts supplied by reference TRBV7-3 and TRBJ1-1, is GAGVSQTPSNKVTEKGKYVELRCDPISGHTALYWYRQSLGQGPEFLIYFQGTGAADDSGLPNDRFFAVRPEGSVSTLKIQRTERGDSAVYLCASSLTGQGAFNTEAFFGQGTRLTVV.

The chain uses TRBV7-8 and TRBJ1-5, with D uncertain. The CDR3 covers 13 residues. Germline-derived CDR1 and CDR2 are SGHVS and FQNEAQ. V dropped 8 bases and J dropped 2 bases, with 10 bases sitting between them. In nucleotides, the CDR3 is TGTGCCAGCGCCCCCGCGGGCAATCAGCCCCAGCATTTT. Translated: CASAPAGNQPQHF.

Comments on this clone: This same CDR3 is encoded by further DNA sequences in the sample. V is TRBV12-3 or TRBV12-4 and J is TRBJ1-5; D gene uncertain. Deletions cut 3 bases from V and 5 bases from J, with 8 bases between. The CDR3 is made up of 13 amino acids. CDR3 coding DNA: TGTGCCAGCAGTTTCGGAGGTGATCAGCCCCAGCATTTT. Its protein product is CASSFGGDQPQHF.